Each of the 7 T cell receptor beta chains below was sequenced from the same sample in a study of T cells in Graves' hyperthyroidism and ophthalmopathy. The CDR3 regions of TCR beta were amplified from RNA transcripts. A first-round RT-PCR of the TCR CDR3 used the HTBI primer set. TCRdb itself ran the multiplex PCR reads through MiXCR, one entry per CDR3 protein. In the table there are under 650,000 distinct CDR3 sequences, 16% of which are singletons. The sample taken for sequencing was blood. These receptors originate from a woman under 40 with Graves' hyperthyroidism.

In this sample, this clonotype turned up a few times. J is TRBJ2-7 and V is TRBV7-6, with TRBD1 matching 7 bases. The length of the CDR3 is 15 residues. Per the germline V gene, CDR1 is SGHVS and CDR2 is FNYEAQ. V lost 0 bases and J lost 3; bases outside the gene matches: 5. CDR3 residues: CASSLALGQRYEQYF. CDR3 coding DNA: TGTGCCAGCAGCTTAGCTTTGGGACAGCGCTACGAGCAGTACTTC.

This clonotype was counted ten times or more. The V and J genes are TRBV7-2 and TRBJ2-5; perhaps TRBD1 as D (5 bases). Germline CDR1 reads SGHTA; CDR2 reads FQGNSA. This CDR3 spans 14 amino acids. Trimming removed 6 bases from V and 5 bases from J, with 16 bases in between. The CDR3 DNA reads TGTGCCAGCAGGAAAGACAGATTGTCGGAGACCCAGTACTTC. This sequence encodes CASRKDRLSETQYF.

This clonotype appeared a few times. The chain joins TRBV19 to TRBJ2-7; D gene unclear. CDR3 size: 14 residues. V was shortened by 5 bases and J by 3 bases, with 14 bases between the two germline ends. CDR1 is LNHDA and CDR2 is SQIVND in the germline V gene (reference sequence). The CDR3 here is CASSPRGSYYEQYF. Written as DNA, the CDR3 is TGTGCCAGTAGTCCCCGCGGATCGTACTACGAGCAGTACTTC.

This clonotype was seen a few times. The J gene is TRBJ2-3, the V gene TRBV9; 11 bases align to TRBD2. J lost 6 bases, V lost 5 bases, and 11 bases had no gene match. CDR3 length: 16 amino acids. The V gene's germline CDR1 is SGDLS and CDR2 YYNGEE. CDR3: CASSRFSGRDQDTQYF. DNA of the CDR3: TGTGCCAGCAGTAGATTTAGCGGGAGGGATCAGGATACGCAGTATTTT.

This clonotype was seen many times. The gene calls are TRBV6-1 and TRBJ1-5; 7 nucleotides align to TRBD1. The V gene end was trimmed by 6 bases and the J gene end by 2 bases; junction bases not matched to a gene: 4. CDR3 length: 14 residues. Germline CDR1 reads MNHNS; CDR2 reads SASEGT. CDR3 sequence (DNA): TGTGCCAGCAGGGGCGGGACAGGCAATCAGCCCCAGCATTTT. It codes for CASRGGTGNQPQHF.

This clonotype was observed at least ten times. This chain uses TRBV14 with TRBJ1-6; tentative D call: TRBD1 (5 bases). Trimming removed 2 bases from V and 0 bases from J, with 20 bases in between. Germline values: CDR1 SGHDN, CDR2 FVKESK. This CDR3 comprises 20 residues. CDR3 DNA sequence: TGTGCCAGCAGCCAATCCCCGATCCTCGGGGCAAGCTCCTATAATTCACCCCTCCACTTT. Its translation: CASSQSPILGASSYNSPLHF.

The genes are TRBV28 and TRBJ2-1, with 12 nucleotides matching TRBD2. Germline trimming cut 6 bases from V and 9 bases from J; bases unmatched to any gene: 9. The V gene's germline CDR1 is MDHEN and CDR2 SYDVKM. The CDR3 covers 15 residues. The DNA of the CDR3 is TGTGCCAGCAGCCATCGACTAGCGGGGGTGGGTGAGCAGTTCTTC. It specifies CASSHRLAGVGEQFF.